Each of the 2 T cell receptor beta chains below was sequenced from the same sample in a study of shared clonotypes between healthy human individuals. Data came from immunoSEQ multiplex PCR; TCRdb stores just in-frame clones and leaves some out. The table includes about 2.4 million clones, around nine tenths detected once. Sequenced: naive CD4+ T cells sorted from blood. Indicated subset: CD45RA+ positively selected. These receptors came from a young man in good health.

This clone was seen once. The chain has TRBV19 and TRBJ1-4; D may be TRBD1 (6 bases). CDR1 is LNHDA and CDR2 is SQIVND in the germline V gene (reference sequence). This CDR3 contains 14 residues. The germline V and J ends were trimmed by 7 bases and 5 bases, with 14 bases remaining between them. The CDR3 loop is CASKTGTRNEKLFF. The CDR3 DNA reads TGTGCCAGTAAGACCGGGACAAGGAATGAAAAACTGTTTTTT. The full variable domain, completed using reference TRBV19 and TRBJ1-4, is DGGITQSPKYLFRKEGQNVTLSCEQNLNHDAMYWYRQDPGQGLRLIYYSQIVNDFQKGDIAEGYSVSREKKESFPLTVTSAQKNPTAFYLCASKTGTRNEKLFFGSGTQLSVL.

Turning to this clone: Other DNA sequences in the same sample also yield this CDR3. V and J are TRBV7-8 and TRBJ1-1, with TRBD1 as a possible D gene (6 bases). The CDR3 runs to 13 residues. Germline lookup yields CDR1 SGHVS and CDR2 FQNEAQ. Trimming took off 2 bases at V and 4 bases at J, with 8 bases between the two ends. CDR3 in amino acids: CASSLRGGTEAFF. For the CDR3, the DNA is TGTGCCAGCAGCTTACGAGGGGGCACTGAAGCTTTCTTT.